This T cell receptor beta chain is drawn from a study of blood T cell repertoires in COVID-19. Study summary: T cells, B-cell-depleted T cells, or PBMCs supplied cDNA or gDNA.

The protocol was immunoSEQ multiplex PCR, while the TCRdb copy is restricted to in-frame clones and leaves out a portion. The repertoire holds roughly 100,000 clones, with roughly 85% as singletons. CDR3 length: 13 amino acids. Looked up from germline, CDR1 is SGHRS and CDR2 is YFSETQ. V shed 6 bases and J 3 bases; nucleotides not matched to a gene: 5. This receptor was identified in a man between 45 and 60 years old with acute or convalescent COVID-19. Material: peripheral blood. This chain connects TRBV5-1 to TRBJ2-7; 8 bases align to TRBD2. The CDR3 region has the DNA TGCGCCAGCAACCTAGCGGGCAGCTACGAGCAGTACTTC. Protein sequence: CASNLAGSYEQYF.